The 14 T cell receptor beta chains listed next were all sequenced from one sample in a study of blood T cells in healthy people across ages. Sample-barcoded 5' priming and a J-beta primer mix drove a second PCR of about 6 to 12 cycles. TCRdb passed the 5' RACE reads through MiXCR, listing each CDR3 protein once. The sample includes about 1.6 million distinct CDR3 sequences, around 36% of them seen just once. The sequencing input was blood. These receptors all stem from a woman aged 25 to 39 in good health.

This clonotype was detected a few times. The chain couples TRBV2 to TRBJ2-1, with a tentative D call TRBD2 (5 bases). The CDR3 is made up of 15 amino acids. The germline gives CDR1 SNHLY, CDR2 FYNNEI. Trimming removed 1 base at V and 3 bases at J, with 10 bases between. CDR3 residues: CASSEEAASYNEQFF. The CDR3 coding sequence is TGTGCCAGCAGTGAAGAAGCGGCTAGCTACAATGAGCAGTTCTTC.

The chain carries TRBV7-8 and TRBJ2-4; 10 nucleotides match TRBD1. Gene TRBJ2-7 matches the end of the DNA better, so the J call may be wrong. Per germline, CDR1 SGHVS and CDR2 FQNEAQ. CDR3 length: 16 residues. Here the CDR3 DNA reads TGTGCCAGCAGCTTCAGGGACAGGGGCCTCACCTACGAGCAGTACTTC. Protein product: CASSFRDRGLTYEQYF.

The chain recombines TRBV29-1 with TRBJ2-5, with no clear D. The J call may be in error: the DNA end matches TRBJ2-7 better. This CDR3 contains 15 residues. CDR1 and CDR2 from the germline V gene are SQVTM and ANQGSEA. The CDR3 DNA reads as TGCAGCGTTGAAGATGGTTTGGGTCCCCGTGCCGAGCAGTACTTC. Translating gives CSVEDGLGPRAEQYF.

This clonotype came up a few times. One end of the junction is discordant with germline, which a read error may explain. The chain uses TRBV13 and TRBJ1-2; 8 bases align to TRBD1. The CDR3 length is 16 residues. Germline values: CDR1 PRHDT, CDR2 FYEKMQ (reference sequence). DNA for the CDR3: TGTGCCAGCAGCTCCAGGGGGCTAGCAATCAACTATGGCTACACTTTC. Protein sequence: CASSSRGLAINYGYTF.

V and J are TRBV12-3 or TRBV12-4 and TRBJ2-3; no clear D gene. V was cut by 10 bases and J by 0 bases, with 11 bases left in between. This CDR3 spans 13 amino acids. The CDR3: CAISRLSTDTQYF. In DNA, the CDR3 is TGTGCCATCTCGAGGTTGAGCACAGATACGCAGTATTTT.

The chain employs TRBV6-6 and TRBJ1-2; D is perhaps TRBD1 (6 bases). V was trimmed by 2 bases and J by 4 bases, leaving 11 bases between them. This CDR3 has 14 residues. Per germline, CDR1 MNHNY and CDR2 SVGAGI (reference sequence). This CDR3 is CASSYEGGAYGYTF. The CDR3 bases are TGTGCCAGCAGTTACGAGGGGGGGGCCTATGGCTACACCTTC.

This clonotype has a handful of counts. The chain's CDR3 is CASSQDLVQAQYF. CDR3 DNA sequence: TGTGCCAGCAGCCAAGATCTGGTCCAGGCCCAGTACTTC. This sequence joins TRBV3-1 and TRBJ2-7; no firm D call. The CDR3 runs 13 residues. Germline V gives CDR1 LGHDT, CDR2 YNNKEL (reference sequence). Trimming cost V 0 bases and J 10 bases, with 13 bases left between them.

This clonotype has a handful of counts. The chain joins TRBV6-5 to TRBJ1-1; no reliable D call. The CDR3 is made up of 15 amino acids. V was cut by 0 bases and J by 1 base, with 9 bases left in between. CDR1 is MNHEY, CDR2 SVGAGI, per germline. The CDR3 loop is CASSYSSFGNTEAFF. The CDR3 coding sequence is TGTGCCAGCAGTTACTCGAGCTTCGGGAACACTGAAGCTTTCTTT.

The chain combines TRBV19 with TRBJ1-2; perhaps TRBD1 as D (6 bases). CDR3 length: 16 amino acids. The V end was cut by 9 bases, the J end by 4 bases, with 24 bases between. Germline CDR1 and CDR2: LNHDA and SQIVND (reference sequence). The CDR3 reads CASSLGGKPMTYGYTF. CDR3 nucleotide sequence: TGTGCCAGCAGCCTAGGGGGGAAACCAATGACCTATGGCTACACCTTC. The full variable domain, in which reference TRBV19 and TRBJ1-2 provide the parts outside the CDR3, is DGGITQSPKYLFRKEGQNVTLSCEQNLNHDAMYWYRQDPGQGLRLIYYSQIVNDFQKGDIAEGYSVSREKKESFPLTVTSAQKNPTAFYLCASSLGGKPMTYGYTFGSGTRLTVV.

The CDR3: CASRPGGTGSDTQYF. The CDR3 DNA is TGTGCCAGCAGACCGGGCGGGACGGGTTCAGATACGCAGTATTTT. The chain is built from TRBV28 and TRBJ2-3, with D possibly TRBD2 on 6 matching bases. Germline CDR1 MDHEN, CDR2 SYDVKM. V shed 6 bases and J shed 4 bases, with 17 bases lying between them. There are 15 residues in the CDR3.

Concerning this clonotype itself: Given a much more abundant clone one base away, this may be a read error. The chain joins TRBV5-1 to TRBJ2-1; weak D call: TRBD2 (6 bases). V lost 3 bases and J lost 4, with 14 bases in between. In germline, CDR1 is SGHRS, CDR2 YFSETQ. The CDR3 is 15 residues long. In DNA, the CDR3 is TGCGCCAGCAGCTGGGAGCGGGCGGGGTACAATGAGCAGTTCTTC. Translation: CASSWERAGYNEQFF.

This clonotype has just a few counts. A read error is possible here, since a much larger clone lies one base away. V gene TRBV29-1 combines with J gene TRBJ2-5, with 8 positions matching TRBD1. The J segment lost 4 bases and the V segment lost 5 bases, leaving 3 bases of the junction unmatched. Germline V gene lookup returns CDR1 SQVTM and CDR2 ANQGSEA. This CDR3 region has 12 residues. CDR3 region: CSVLGQVETQYF. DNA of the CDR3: TGCAGCGTTCTGGGACAGGTAGAGACCCAGTACTTC.

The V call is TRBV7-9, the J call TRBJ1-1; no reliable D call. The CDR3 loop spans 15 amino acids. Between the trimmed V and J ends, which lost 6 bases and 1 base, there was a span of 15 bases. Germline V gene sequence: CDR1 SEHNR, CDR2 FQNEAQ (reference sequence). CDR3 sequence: CASSSPSSWNTEAFF. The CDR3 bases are TGTGCCAGCAGTTCGCCTTCAAGTTGGAACACTGAAGCTTTCTTT.

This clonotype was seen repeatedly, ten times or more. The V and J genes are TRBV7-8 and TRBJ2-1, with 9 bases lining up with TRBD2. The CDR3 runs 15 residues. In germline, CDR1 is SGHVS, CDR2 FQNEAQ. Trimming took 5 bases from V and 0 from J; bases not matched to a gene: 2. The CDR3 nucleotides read TGTGCCAGCAGCCGTAGCGGGGGCTCCTACAATGAGCAGTTCTTC. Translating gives CASSRSGGSYNEQFF.